The TCR beta chain under discussion was sequenced for a study of siplizumab effects on memory and regulatory T cells. Study results and caveats: A minor share of alloreactive clones matched unstimulated subsets. Siplizumab cultures yielded proliferating Tregs whose suppressive function was not confirmed.

With respect to this clone: Its antigen remains unidentified.

Here immunoSEQ multiplex PCR was the method, and the copy in TCRdb shows in-frame clones only, minus some. The table lists some 110,000 clones, about 92% of them singletons. This sequence originates from a human donor in good health. Sample: CD4+ T cells sorted from blood.

CDR3 sequence: CASSHSRGRSGNTIYF. CDR3 nucleotide sequence: TGTGCCAGCAGCCACTCCAGGGGGCGGTCGGGAAACACCATATATTTT. The chain uses TRBV9 and TRBJ1-3; the match to TRBD1 covers 8 bases. The CDR3 is 16 amino acids. J lost 4 bases, V lost 4 bases, and 10 bases had no gene match. The germline V gene encodes CDR1 SGDLS and CDR2 YYNGEE.